This TCR beta chain was retrieved from a study of regulatory T cells in long-lasting Graves disease. Arm-PCR of CDR3 regions with iRepertoire HTBI primers generated TCR beta libraries. A single record per CDR3 protein comes from TCRdb applying MiXCR to the multiplex PCR reads. The table shows 400,000 to 500,000 distinct CDR3 sequences, with 14% occurring only once. This clonotype was counted only a few times. Sample time point: newly diagnosed GD, antithyroid drugs for less than 3 months. TCR sequences were obtained from RNA taken from PBMCs. The same data also contributed to another study, on T cells in Graves' hyperthyroidism and ophthalmopathy.

The clonotype originates from a woman between 45 and 65 years old with Graves disease. The sample was peripheral blood mononuclear cells (PBMCs), taken at new diagnosis, from a patient treated with antithyroid drugs.

The chain's CDR3 is CASIYGNTGELFF. CDR3 coding DNA: TGTGCCAGCATCTACGGGAACACCGGGGAGCTGTTTTTT. The chain joins TRBV25-1 to TRBJ2-2; unclear D gene. CDR3 length: 13 amino acids. V was trimmed by 7 bases and J by 1 base, leaving 7 bases between them. In germline, CDR1 is MGHDK, CDR2 SYGVNS. The complete variable domain, with remaining parts taken from reference TRBV25-1 and TRBJ2-2, reads EADIYQTPRYLVIGTGKKITLECSQTMGHDKMYWYQQDPGMELHLIHYSYGVNSTEKGDLSSESTVSRIRTEHFPLTLESARPSHTSQYLCASIYGNTGELFFGEGSRLTVL.